Each of the 27 T cell receptor beta chains below was sequenced from the same sample in a study of blood T cell repertoires in COVID-19. The method was immunoSEQ multiplex PCR; TCRdb's version includes in-frame clones alone and lacks a portion of them. The data hold about 73,000 clones, with roughly 80% observed a single time. Material for sequencing was peripheral blood. The source is a woman aged 55-70 years with acute or convalescent COVID-19.

Comments on this clone: Compared with germline, one end of the junction differs, possibly owing to a read error. The chain employs TRBV5-4 and TRBJ2-1, with D unclear. Germline lookup yields CDR1 SGHNT and CDR2 YYREEE (reference sequence). The CDR3 runs 13 residues. CDR3 residues: CASRSDTYNEQFF. The CDR3 DNA follows: TGTGCCAGCAGGTCCGACACCTATAATGAGCAGTTCTTC.

This clone occurred a few times. The V gene is TRBV7-9, the J gene TRBJ2-3; the D gene is possibly TRBD2 (7 bases). Germline CDR1 SEHNR, CDR2 FQNEAQ (reference sequence). The CDR3 consists of 15 residues. Trimming cost V 5 bases and J 2 bases, with 14 bases left between them. CDR3 in amino acids: CASSPRGGTTDTQYF. Written as DNA, the CDR3 is TGTGCCAGCAGCCCCCGCGGGGGCACCACAGATACGCAGTATTTT.

This sequence joins TRBV6-5 and TRBJ2-5, with 7 nucleotides matching TRBD1. J gave up 5 bases and V 4 bases, and 10 bases lay outside the gene matches. Germline CDR1 reads MNHEY; CDR2 reads SVGAGI. The CDR3 extends over 15 amino acids. The CDR3 nucleotides are TGTGCCAGCAGTTCCACAGGGGTCGCGTGGGAGACCCAGTACTTC. Translated, it gives CASSSTGVAWETQYF.

The chain is built from TRBV5-1 and TRBJ2-7; TRBD1 matches at 9 bases. The CDR3 runs to 14 residues. Trimming cost V 2 bases and J 6 bases; bases outside gene matches: 6. From germline, CDR1 is SGHRS and CDR2 YFSETQ. The CDR3 DNA follows: TGCGCCAGCAGCTTCGCCGGGACAGGGCTCGAGCAGTACTTC. Its translation: CASSFAGTGLEQYF.

This clone occurred a few times. V and J are TRBV6-6 and TRBJ2-1, with 13 bases fitting TRBD2. This CDR3 region has 15 residues. Germline loops: CDR1 MNHNY, CDR2 SVGAGI (reference sequence). V gave up 8 bases and J gave up 9 bases; unmatched junction bases: 10. CDR3 region: CASSTSGGAVSEQFF. CDR3 coding DNA: TGTGCCAGCTCAACTAGCGGGGGGGCAGTGAGTGAGCAGTTCTTC.

CDR3 DNA sequence: TGTGCCAGCAGCTTAGGGGCGCTTAATTCACCCCTCCACTTT. It is translated as CASSLGALNSPLHF. This chain joins TRBV11-2 and TRBJ1-6, with no clear D. V shed 1 base and J shed 6 bases, with 7 bases lying between them. The CDR3 length is 14 residues. The germline V gene encodes CDR1 SGHAT and CDR2 FQNNGV.

The chain has TRBV11-2 and TRBJ2-7; a possible D gene is TRBD2 (6 bases). The ends were cut back, 8 bases at V and 6 bases at J, with 20 bases in the middle. There are 14 residues in the CDR3. Germline CDR1 SGHAT, CDR2 FQNNGV. The CDR3 region has the DNA TGTGCCAGCCGGGGGTCCAGGTTGCTGGGCGAGCAGTACTTC. Protein sequence: CASRGSRLLGEQYF.

This clone has more than one count but fewer than ten. Other nucleotide sequences in the sample specify the same CDR3. The rearrangement links TRBV19 to TRBJ1-1; D ambiguous. Trimming took off 3 bases at V and 1 base at J, with 6 bases between the two ends. CDR1 and CDR2 (germline): LNHDA, SQIVND (reference sequence). The CDR3 has 13 amino acids. Here the CDR3 reads CASSINGNTEAFF. The CDR3 region has the DNA TGTGCCAGTAGTATTAACGGGAACACTGAAGCTTTCTTT.

The chain uses TRBV6-1 and TRBJ2-6; 7 nucleotides align to TRBD1. CDR1 is MNHNS, CDR2 SASEGT, per germline. The CDR3 sequence is 18 residues long. V dropped 4 bases and J dropped 0; count of bases not matched to a gene: 9. Written as DNA, the CDR3 is TGTGCCAGCAGTGCCCGGACAGGTCAGAGCTCTGGGGCCAACGTCCTGACTTTC. Translation gives CASSARTGQSSGANVLTF.

V and J are TRBV3-1 (or the pseudogene TRBV3-2) and TRBJ2-5; TRBD2 matches at 10 bases. The V gene end was trimmed by 0 bases and the J gene end by 4 bases; junction bases not matched to a gene: 2. Germline V gene lookup returns CDR1 LGHDT and CDR2 YNNKEL (reference sequence). This CDR3 comprises 15 residues. CDR3 nucleotides: TGTGCCAGCAGCCAAGAACAGCGGGGGGGAGAGACCCAGTACTTC. Protein sequence: CASSQEQRGGETQYF.

The J gene is TRBJ1-3, the V gene TRBV5-1; 7 nucleotides agree with TRBD1. Trimming cost V 5 bases and J 0 bases; bases outside gene matches: 8. In germline, CDR1 is SGHRS, CDR2 YFSETQ. CDR3 length equals 16 residues. CDR3 sequence: CASRLGQATSGNTIYF. DNA of the CDR3: TGCGCCAGCAGACTCGGACAGGCCACCTCTGGAAACACCATATATTTT.

This clone was detected only a few times. The J gene is TRBJ1-4, the V gene TRBV29-1; tentative D call: TRBD1 (5 bases). In germline, CDR1 is SQVTM, CDR2 ANQGSEA. The CDR3 consists of 15 residues. Trimming shortened V by 0 bases and J by 7 bases, and 15 bases separated the two germline ends. CDR3 residues: CSVEEGQGESEKLFF. For the CDR3, the DNA is TGCAGCGTTGAAGAAGGGCAGGGTGAGAGTGAAAAACTGTTTTTT.

A few counts support this clone. The chain employs TRBV2 and TRBJ2-5; TRBD1 matches at 9 bases. V was pared by 7 bases and J by 2 bases, with 8 bases of the junction left unmatched. The CDR3 totals 15 residues. Germline V gene sequence: CDR1 SNHLY, CDR2 FYNNEI. As DNA, the CDR3 is TGTGCCAGCAAGCCTGACAGGGGGGGACAAGAGACCCAGTACTTC. It translates to CASKPDRGGQETQYF. Combining the CDR3 with reference TRBV2 and TRBJ2-5 gives the whole variable domain EPEVTQTPSHQVTQMGQEVILRCVPISNHLYFYWYRQILGQKVEFLVSFYNNEISEKSEIFDDQFSVERPDGSNFTLKIRSTKLEDSAMYFCASKPDRGGQETQYFGPGTRLLVL.

This sequence joins TRBV4-1 and TRBJ2-5, with D possibly TRBD2 on 5 matching bases. Looked up from germline, CDR1 is MGHRA and CDR2 is YSYEKL. Trimming left V 3 bases short and J 5 bases short, with 22 bases between. The CDR3 length is 17 residues. CDR3 sequence: CASSQRANLVSGETQYF. The CDR3 DNA reads TGCGCCAGCAGCCAGAGGGCGAATCTAGTGAGTGGCGAGACCCAGTACTTC.

The genes are TRBV5-1 and TRBJ1-1; 9 bases line up with TRBD1. Germline-derived CDR1 and CDR2 are SGHRS and YFSETQ. This CDR3 contains 17 residues. J lost 6 bases, V lost 3 bases, and 15 bases had no gene match. The CDR3 coding sequence is TGCGCCAGCAGCTCCGCGCAGACAGGGGGTGGAGGTGCTGAAGCTTTCTTT. Amino acid sequence: CASSSAQTGGGGAEAFF.

The V and J genes are TRBV12-3 or TRBV12-4 and TRBJ2-1; a weak D match, TRBD2 (6 bases). The germline V and J ends were trimmed by 5 bases and 12 bases, with 17 bases remaining between them. The CDR3 has 13 residues. In nucleotides, the CDR3 is TGTGCCAGCAGTAAGGACTACCGGGGGACGCAGTTCTTC. This codes for CASSKDYRGTQFF.

This sequence joins TRBV19 and TRBJ1-2; 7 nucleotides agree with TRBD1. Per the germline V gene, CDR1 is LNHDA and CDR2 is SQIVND (reference sequence). This CDR3 is built from 15 residues. With 4 bases clipped from V and 8 bases from J, the junction kept 13 bases outside the gene matches. The CDR3 region has the DNA TGTGCCAGTAGTACGACGACAGGGCATCCCGGGGGCTACACCTTC. It translates to CASSTTTGHPGGYTF.

This clone was detected a few times. The same CDR3 can be traced to other DNA sequences in this sample. The DNA of the CDR3 is TGTGCCTGGAGTGCGACAGGCGGCTACACCTTC. Encoded protein: CAWSATGGYTF. This chain connects TRBV30 to TRBJ1-2; perhaps TRBD1 as D (6 bases). This CDR3 is 11 amino acids long. Trimming took off 1 base at V and 8 bases at J, with 8 bases between the two ends. Germline CDR1 is GTSNPN and CDR2 is SVGIG (reference sequence).

This clone was recorded only once. The J gene is TRBJ2-2, the V gene TRBV6-5; 14 nucleotides match TRBD2. Trimming removed 6 bases from V and 7 bases from J; junction bases left unmatched: 4. This CDR3 contains 15 residues. Germline V gene sequence: CDR1 MNHEY, CDR2 SVGAGI. The CDR3 coding sequence is TGTGCCAGCAGCGAGGGACTAGCGGGGGTCGGGGAGCTGTTTTTT. Translated, it gives CASSEGLAGVGELFF.

This chain links TRBV5-1 with TRBJ1-3, with D unresolved. CDR1 SGHRS and CDR2 YFSETQ come from the germline V gene. The CDR3 runs to 16 residues. The ends were cut back, 1 base at V and 0 bases at J, with 11 bases in the middle. CDR3 DNA sequence: TGCGCCAGCAGCTTGAACACAGAGATCTCTGGAAACACCATATATTTT. Its protein is CASSLNTEISGNTIYF.

The V and J genes are TRBV2 and TRBJ2-3; D remains unclear. V lost 0 bases and J 10 bases, leaving 8 bases between the germline ends. Germline V gene sequence: CDR1 SNHLY, CDR2 FYNNEI. The length of the CDR3 is 12 residues. CDR3 in DNA: TGTGCCAGCAGTGAAGCTAGGCAGGCGCAGTATTTT. Encoded protein: CASSEARQAQYF.

This chain joins TRBV29-1 and TRBJ1-4; a weak D match, TRBD1 (6 bases). V lost 6 bases to trimming and J lost 7 bases, with 12 bases between them. From germline, CDR1 is SQVTM and CDR2 ANQGSEA. CDR3 size: 12 residues. CDR3 protein: CSVAGGPEKLFF. DNA of the CDR3: TGCAGCGTCGCTGGGGGCCCTGAAAAACTGTTTTTT.

The chain is built from TRBV29-1 and TRBJ1-2, with D possibly TRBD1 on 6 matching bases. The CDR3 consists of 11 residues. Germline V gene lookup returns CDR1 SQVTM and CDR2 ANQGSEA. V lost 7 bases and J 4 bases, leaving 10 bases between the germline ends. The DNA of the CDR3 is TGCAGCGGTATGACAGGCTATGGCTACACCTTC. Translated, it gives CSGMTGYGYTF.

The chain is built from TRBV4-1 and TRBJ2-2, with 7 bases fitting TRBD1. V lost 4 bases, J lost 5 bases, and 10 bases stayed unmatched. The CDR3 is 16 amino acids. From germline, CDR1 is MGHRA and CDR2 YSYEKL. The CDR3 nucleotides are TGCGCCAGCAGCCCGACCCCTGCGACAGGGACCGGGGAGCTGTTTTTT. Translating gives CASSPTPATGTGELFF.

This clone was counted between two and nine times. The chain has TRBV6-5 and TRBJ1-4, with 10 bases that match TRBD1. This CDR3 contains 15 residues. With V trimmed by 5 bases and J by 6 bases, 6 bases remained unmatched. Per the germline V gene, CDR1 is MNHEY and CDR2 is SVGAGI. The CDR3 DNA sequence: TGTGCCAGCAGTATTACCGGGACAGGGGATGAAAAACTGTTTTTT. Its translation is CASSITGTGDEKLFF.

V is TRBV12-5 and J is TRBJ1-5, with D maybe TRBD1 (5 bases). The CDR3 is 14 residues long. Germline V gene sequence: CDR1 LGHNT, CDR2 FRNRAP. V was clipped by 5 bases and J by 2 bases, with 10 bases between them. The CDR3 protein is CASGPETGNQPQHF. CDR3 nucleotides: TGTGCTAGTGGTCCCGAGACAGGCAATCAGCCCCAGCATTTT.

The genes are TRBV24-1 and TRBJ1-4; 11 bases match TRBD1. CDR1 and CDR2 from the germline V gene are KGHDR and SFDVKD. Germline trimming cut 4 bases from V and 5 bases from J; bases unmatched to any gene: 5. CDR3 length: 16 residues. The CDR3 bases are TGTGCCACCAGTGACCCCGGGACAGGGGGGAATGAAAAACTGTTTTTT. Protein product: CATSDPGTGGNEKLFF.